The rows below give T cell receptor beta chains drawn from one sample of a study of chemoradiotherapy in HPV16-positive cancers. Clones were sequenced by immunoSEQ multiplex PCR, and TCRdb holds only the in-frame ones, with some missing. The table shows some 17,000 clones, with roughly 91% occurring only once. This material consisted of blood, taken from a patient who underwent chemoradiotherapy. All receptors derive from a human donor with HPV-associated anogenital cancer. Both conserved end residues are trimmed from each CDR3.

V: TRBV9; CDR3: ASSVIRQANTEAF
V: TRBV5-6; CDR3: ASSWPTGLSGNTIY
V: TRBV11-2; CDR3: ASSLAGIGYT
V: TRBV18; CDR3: ASSPVQGTTQPQH
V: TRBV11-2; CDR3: ASSRTPGVEAF
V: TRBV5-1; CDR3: ASSTDSTQETQY
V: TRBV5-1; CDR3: ASSANRAGGKNIQY
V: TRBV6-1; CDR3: ASSDLRGSNYGYT
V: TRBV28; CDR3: ASSQQIPGEQY
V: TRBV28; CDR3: ASSLSYRGSPLH
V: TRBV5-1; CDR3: ASSGGTQPTDTQY
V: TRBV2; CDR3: ASSFEGAEAF
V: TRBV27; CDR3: ASSSQGRTEAF
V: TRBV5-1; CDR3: ASSLADRVNEKLF
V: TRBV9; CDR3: ASSVQSGGFNEQF
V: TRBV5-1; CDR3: ASQGTGRGETQY
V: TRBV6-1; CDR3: ASSVVRAVSGANVLT
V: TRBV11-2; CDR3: ASSLGTVNQPQH
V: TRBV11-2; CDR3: ASSPPIAGDSNEQF
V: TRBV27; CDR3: ASSLRTTSGRAGEQF
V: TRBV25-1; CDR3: ASSGTGPDTEAF
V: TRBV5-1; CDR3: ASSLDRTGTGGTDTQY
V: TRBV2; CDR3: ASSSLTFQETQY
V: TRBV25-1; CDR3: ASSEWGQGDIMNTEAF
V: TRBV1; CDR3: TSSQEAGPESYEQY
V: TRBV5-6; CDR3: ASSLAAGGWNEQF
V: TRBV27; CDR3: ASSPGLAVQF
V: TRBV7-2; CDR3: ASSLRRDRGNIQY
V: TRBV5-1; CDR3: ASSPDSIPNTEAF
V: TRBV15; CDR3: ATSPLGGLEKLF
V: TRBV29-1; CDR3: SPDRTIAYNEQF
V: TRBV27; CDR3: ASSLSGTGYQPQH